This TCR beta chain was sequenced during a study of T cells in localized non-small cell lung cancer. Study-level results: Prolonged overall survival went with higher T cell density in the blood. Adjacent lung was found to contain a median about 60 of the top 100 tumor clones. There was higher T cell clonality in uninvolved adjacent lung than in tumor, and it was highest there. Because researchers sequenced only one region of the tumor, heterogeneity is still possible.

TCRdb's table, derived via immunoSEQ multiplex PCR, lists solely in-frame clones and lacks some. This table holds under 2,000 clones, approximately 25% found once. Only a few counts were recorded for this clone. Its antigen is not known. The CDR3 consists of 16 residues. V was trimmed by 3 bases and J by 4 bases, leaving 16 bases between them. Germline CDR1 and CDR2: LNHDA and SQIVND (reference sequence). The starting material was lung tumor tissue, obtained before any cancer treatment. The rearrangement uses TRBV19 and TRBJ2-1; a weak D match, TRBD2 (6 bases). The receptor comes from a man between 40 and 70 years old with stage I lung adenocarcinoma. The CDR3 loop is CASSMGRSRTYNEQFF. CDR3 coding DNA: TGTGCCAGTAGTATGGGGAGGTCCAGGACATACAATGAGCAGTTCTTC.